A selection of T cell receptor beta chains follows, all from one sample in a study of blood T cell repertoires in COVID-19. Generated by immunoSEQ multiplex PCR, the TCRdb table keeps only in-frame clones and is missing some. The top ten hold about 12% of the sample, which has fewer than 150,000 clones, around 82% seen once. The sequenced sample was peripheral blood. The receptors here all came from a woman aged 30 to 39 who had recovered from COVID-19. Both conserved end residues are part of each CDR3. Each record gives: D gene, clone size, V gene, J gene, CDR3 DNA, CDR3 protein. The D gene is left open where the match is weak. Clone size is shown for a subset of rows, as once, few, many or a class of expanded clone.

d_call: -
clone_size: once
v_call: TRBV7-9
j_call: TRBJ2-3
cdr3_nt: TGTGCCAGCAGCTTGGGTGGAGACCGATGGCAGTATTTT
cdr3_aa: CASSLGGDRWQYF

d_call: TRBD1
clone_size: few
v_call: TRBV9
j_call: TRBJ1-1
cdr3_nt: TGTGCCAGCAGCGTCGGGACAGGGGGCCTGACTGAAGCTTTCTTT
cdr3_aa: CASSVGTGGLTEAFF

d_call: TRBD1
clone_size: -
v_call: TRBV29-1
j_call: TRBJ1-2
cdr3_nt: TGCAGCGTGGGGCAGCGGACAGGAACCTATGGCTACACCTTC
cdr3_aa: CSVGQRTGTYGYTF

d_call: -
clone_size: -
v_call: TRBV25-1
j_call: TRBJ2-1
cdr3_nt: TGTGCCAGCAGTGTGGGGGACATGTCCTACAATGAGCAGTTCTTC
cdr3_aa: CASSVGDMSYNEQFF

d_call: TRBD2
clone_size: -
v_call: TRBV2
j_call: TRBJ2-1
cdr3_nt: TGTGCCAGCAGACTAGCGGGAGTTAGCAATGAGCAGTTCTTC
cdr3_aa: CASRLAGVSNEQFF

d_call: TRBD1
clone_size: -
v_call: TRBV5-4
j_call: TRBJ2-3
cdr3_nt: TGTGCCAGCAGCTTGCGGACAGGGGGTCCAGATACGCAGTATTTT
cdr3_aa: CASSLRTGGPDTQYF

d_call: -
clone_size: -
v_call: TRBV3-1/TRBV3-2
j_call: TRBJ1-2
cdr3_nt: TGTGCCAGCAGCCAAGATAATTATGGCTACACCTTC
cdr3_aa: CASSQDNYGYTF

d_call: -
clone_size: many
v_call: TRBV14
j_call: TRBJ1-6
cdr3_nt: TGTGCCAGCAGCCTCTACGAGACAAGTGATAATTCACCCCTCCACTTT
cdr3_aa: CASSLYETSDNSPLHF

d_call: -
clone_size: -
v_call: TRBV11-2
j_call: TRBJ1-1
cdr3_nt: TGTGCCAGCAGCTCTTGGGCATTGAACACTGAAGCTTTCTTT
cdr3_aa: CASSSWALNTEAFF

d_call: -
clone_size: -
v_call: TRBV19
j_call: TRBJ2-7
cdr3_nt: TGTGCCAGTAGTGTATCTCCCGGACACTACTACGAGCAGTACTTC
cdr3_aa: CASSVSPGHYYEQYF

d_call: TRBD2
clone_size: -
v_call: TRBV13
j_call: TRBJ2-7
cdr3_nt: TGTGCCAGCAGCGATACTAGCGGGAGGACCTACGAGCAGTACTTC
cdr3_aa: CASSDTSGRTYEQYF

d_call: -
clone_size: once
v_call: TRBV2
j_call: TRBJ2-3
cdr3_nt: TGTGCCAGCAGTCTCTCGGATACGCAGTATTTT
cdr3_aa: CASSLSDTQYF

d_call: TRBD2
clone_size: -
v_call: TRBV7-2
j_call: TRBJ2-2
cdr3_nt: TGTGCCAGCTGTCCACTAGCGGCAAGCACCGGGGAGCTGTTTTTT
cdr3_aa: CASCPLAASTGELFF

d_call: TRBD1
clone_size: once
v_call: TRBV9
j_call: TRBJ2-3
cdr3_nt: TGTGCCAGCAGGACAGGGGGCGAGTCAGATACGCAGTATTTT
cdr3_aa: CASRTGGESDTQYF

d_call: -
clone_size: -
v_call: TRBV19
j_call: TRBJ2-7
cdr3_nt: TGTGCCAGTAGTATATCGGGGAACGAGCAGTACTTC
cdr3_aa: CASSISGNEQYF

d_call: -
clone_size: -
v_call: TRBV29-1
j_call: TRBJ1-1
cdr3_nt: TGCAGCGTTACAGGATCGAACACTGAAGCTTTCTTT
cdr3_aa: CSVTGSNTEAFF

d_call: TRBD1
clone_size: -
v_call: TRBV27
j_call: TRBJ1-6
cdr3_nt: TGTGCCAGCAGTTTCGACAGGGCGGGTCTCTATAATTCACCCCTCCACTTT
cdr3_aa: CASSFDRAGLYNSPLHF

d_call: -
clone_size: -
v_call: TRBV27
j_call: TRBJ1-1
cdr3_nt: TGTGCCAGCAGCGGACCTGGAGGGGTGAACACTGAAGCTTTCTTT
cdr3_aa: CASSGPGGVNTEAFF

d_call: TRBD2
clone_size: -
v_call: TRBV5-1
j_call: TRBJ2-7
cdr3_nt: TGCGCCAGCAGGGTGGGGGGGAATCTTTACGAGCAGTACTTC
cdr3_aa: CASRVGGNLYEQYF

d_call: -
clone_size: -
v_call: TRBV18
j_call: TRBJ2-5
cdr3_nt: TGTGCCAGCTCACCCCCCGAGGCGGTAAAAGAGACCCAGTACTTC
cdr3_aa: CASSPPEAVKETQYF

d_call: -
clone_size: -
v_call: TRBV10-3
j_call: TRBJ1-5
cdr3_nt: TGTGCCATTAGCTGGAGCGGGGGGGAGAATCAGCCCCAGCATTTT
cdr3_aa: CAISWSGGENQPQHF

d_call: TRBD2
clone_size: -
v_call: TRBV20-1
j_call: TRBJ2-2
cdr3_nt: TGCAGTGCTAGTAGGCTAGCGGGGTACACCGGGGAGCTGTTTTTT
cdr3_aa: CSASRLAGYTGELFF

d_call: TRBD2
clone_size: -
v_call: TRBV7-3
j_call: TRBJ2-1
cdr3_nt: TGTGCCAGCAGCTTAAGCGGGAGCTCCTACAATGAGCAGTTCTTC
cdr3_aa: CASSLSGSSYNEQFF

d_call: -
clone_size: -
v_call: TRBV11-2
j_call: TRBJ2-3
cdr3_nt: TGTGCCAGCAGCCCTCGGGACTTCTTAGGTAAAGGGCTCACAGATACGCAGTATTTT
cdr3_aa: CASSPRDFLGKGLTDTQYF

d_call: TRBD2
clone_size: -
v_call: TRBV7-9
j_call: TRBJ2-1
cdr3_nt: TGTGCCAGCAACCAAGGGACTAGCGGGAACTCCTACAATGAGCAGTTCTTC
cdr3_aa: CASNQGTSGNSYNEQFF

d_call: TRBD1
clone_size: -
v_call: TRBV7-2
j_call: TRBJ1-4
cdr3_nt: TGTGCCAGCAGCAGACAGGGAGGTGAAAAACTGTTTTTT
cdr3_aa: CASSRQGGEKLFF

d_call: -
clone_size: -
v_call: TRBV7-2
j_call: TRBJ2-1
cdr3_nt: TGTGCCAGCAGCCCCGGACAACCCCCCAATGAGCAGTTCTTC
cdr3_aa: CASSPGQPPNEQFF

d_call: -
clone_size: -
v_call: TRBV5-8
j_call: TRBJ2-5
cdr3_nt: TGTGCCAGCAGCCGAACAGGGTTTGAGACCCAGTACTTC
cdr3_aa: CASSRTGFETQYF

d_call: -
clone_size: -
v_call: TRBV9
j_call: TRBJ2-2
cdr3_nt: TGTGCCAGCAGCGTAGCTCTTTCGGGGGGCCACACCGGGGAGCTGTTTTTT
cdr3_aa: CASSVALSGGHTGELFF

d_call: -
clone_size: -
v_call: TRBV28
j_call: TRBJ2-1
cdr3_nt: TGTGCCAGCAGGCTATCTGGTGAGCAGTTCTTC
cdr3_aa: CASRLSGEQFF

d_call: -
clone_size: -
v_call: TRBV11-2
j_call: TRBJ1-2
cdr3_nt: TGTGCCAGCAGCTTTGCGGGAGCTAACTATGGCTACACCTTC
cdr3_aa: CASSFAGANYGYTF

d_call: -
clone_size: once
v_call: TRBV30
j_call: TRBJ1-4
cdr3_nt: TGTGCCTGGGCCCGCGGGTTGCCTAATGAAAAACTGTTTTTT
cdr3_aa: CAWARGLPNEKLFF

d_call: TRBD1
clone_size: -
v_call: TRBV11-2
j_call: TRBJ1-1
cdr3_nt: TGTGCCAGCAGCGACCACAGGGGATTAAGCACTGAAGCTTTCTTT
cdr3_aa: CASSDHRGLSTEAFF

d_call: TRBD1
clone_size: once
v_call: TRBV11-1
j_call: TRBJ1-4
cdr3_nt: TGTGCCAGCAGCCCGAAGACAGGGACTAATGAAAAACTGTTTTTT
cdr3_aa: CASSPKTGTNEKLFF

d_call: -
clone_size: -
v_call: TRBV7-9
j_call: TRBJ1-1
cdr3_nt: TGTGCCAGCAGCTTAGCCAGTCACACTGAAGCTTTCTTT
cdr3_aa: CASSLASHTEAFF

d_call: TRBD2
clone_size: -
v_call: TRBV13
j_call: TRBJ2-1
cdr3_nt: TGTGCCAGCAGCCGGGGACTAGCGGGAGGGGGGAATGAGCAGTTCTTC
cdr3_aa: CASSRGLAGGGNEQFF

d_call: -
clone_size: -
v_call: TRBV7-9
j_call: TRBJ1-4
cdr3_nt: TGTGCCAGCAGCATCGGGGGGCTAGGTAATGAAAAACTGTTTTTT
cdr3_aa: CASSIGGLGNEKLFF

d_call: TRBD1
clone_size: -
v_call: TRBV6-5
j_call: TRBJ2-7
cdr3_nt: TGTGCCAGCAGTTCGCCGGACAGGGTCCTCTACGAGCAGTACTTC
cdr3_aa: CASSSPDRVLYEQYF

d_call: TRBD1
clone_size: -
v_call: TRBV4-1
j_call: TRBJ1-2
cdr3_nt: TGCGCCAGCAGCCCCCAGGGGGCGGTCTATGGCTACACCTTC
cdr3_aa: CASSPQGAVYGYTF

d_call: TRBD2
clone_size: -
v_call: TRBV12-5
j_call: TRBJ2-7
cdr3_nt: TGTGCTAGTGGTTTGTCGGGTACGGGAGGGATCTCCTACGAGCAGTACTTC
cdr3_aa: CASGLSGTGGISYEQYF

d_call: TRBD1
clone_size: once
v_call: TRBV29-1
j_call: TRBJ2-1
cdr3_nt: TGCAGCGTTCCCCCAGGGGGCTCCTACAATGAGCAGTTCTTC
cdr3_aa: CSVPPGGSYNEQFF

d_call: -
clone_size: once
v_call: TRBV5-1
j_call: TRBJ2-5
cdr3_nt: TGCGCCAGCAGCTTGCACTCGTTAGGGGGCCAGTACTTC
cdr3_aa: CASSLHSLGGQYF

d_call: TRBD1
clone_size: -
v_call: TRBV6-1
j_call: TRBJ1-2
cdr3_nt: TGTGCCAGCAGAGAAACCGGGACAGGGACCAACTATGGCTACACCTTC
cdr3_aa: CASRETGTGTNYGYTF

d_call: TRBD2
clone_size: -
v_call: TRBV11-2
j_call: TRBJ2-2
cdr3_nt: TGTGCCAGCAGCTTAGTACTAGCGGGAGGGCCTGTCGGGGAGCTGTTTTTT
cdr3_aa: CASSLVLAGGPVGELFF

d_call: TRBD2
clone_size: -
v_call: TRBV5-1
j_call: TRBJ2-1
cdr3_nt: TGCGCCAGCAGCTTGCCTAGCGGGGGGGCCGTAAATGAGCAGTTCTTC
cdr3_aa: CASSLPSGGAVNEQFF

d_call: TRBD2
clone_size: -
v_call: TRBV2
j_call: TRBJ2-3
cdr3_nt: TGTGCCAGCAGTGTTGAACTAGCGGGGGGGTATAGCACAGATACGCAGTATTTT
cdr3_aa: CASSVELAGGYSTDTQYF

d_call: TRBD1
clone_size: once
v_call: TRBV19
j_call: TRBJ2-3
cdr3_nt: TGTGCCAGTAGTGATAGGGACAGGGCAGATACGCAGTATTTT
cdr3_aa: CASSDRDRADTQYF

d_call: TRBD2
clone_size: -
v_call: TRBV6-4
j_call: TRBJ2-1
cdr3_nt: TGTGCCAGCAGCTCCGGGACTAGCAATGAGCAGTTCTTC
cdr3_aa: CASSSGTSNEQFF

d_call: -
clone_size: -
v_call: TRBV19
j_call: TRBJ2-5
cdr3_nt: TGTGCCAGTAGTATAATACTCAAGGTAGATGGAGGGGACCAGTACTTC
cdr3_aa: CASSIILKVDGGDQYF

d_call: -
clone_size: -
v_call: TRBV3-1/TRBV3-2
j_call: TRBJ2-5
cdr3_nt: TGTGCCAGCAGCCAGCAGGGGCCGAGAGAGACCCAGTACTTC
cdr3_aa: CASSQQGPRETQYF

d_call: -
clone_size: -
v_call: TRBV25-1
j_call: TRBJ1-5
cdr3_nt: TGTGCCAGCAGTAAGGGTTCAGGGAGCAATCAGCCCCAGCATTTT
cdr3_aa: CASSKGSGSNQPQHF

d_call: -
clone_size: few
v_call: TRBV4-1
j_call: TRBJ1-2
cdr3_nt: TGCGCCAGCAGCCAAACTACTGTAGCTAACTATGGCTACACCTTC
cdr3_aa: CASSQTTVANYGYTF

d_call: -
clone_size: -
v_call: TRBV12-3/TRBV12-4
j_call: TRBJ1-5
cdr3_nt: TGTGCCAGCAGCTGGGGGGGCAATCAGCCCCAGCATTTT
cdr3_aa: CASSWGGNQPQHF

d_call: TRBD1
clone_size: -
v_call: TRBV7-3
j_call: TRBJ2-7
cdr3_nt: TGTGCCAGCAGCCCCGGGACAGGCTACGAGCAGTACTTC
cdr3_aa: CASSPGTGYEQYF

d_call: TRBD2
clone_size: -
v_call: TRBV2
j_call: TRBJ2-1
cdr3_nt: TGTGCCAGCAGTGGGTACCCAGCGGGGAGCTCCTACAATGAGCAGTTCTTC
cdr3_aa: CASSGYPAGSSYNEQFF